The source of this TCR beta chain is a study of CD8 T cells in ankylosing spondylitis (dated by TCRdb to 2016 to 2017). As for the study more broadly: T cell receptor beta repertoires were profiled in healthy donors and ankylosing spondylitis patients so that disease-linked TCR variants could be found. In total, the full study cohort was made up of 100 to 140 healthy donors and 25 ankylosing spondylitis patients. Peripheral blood was sampled, and synovial fluid was additionally collected from ankylosing spondylitis patients.

This sample was sequenced with an Illumina HiSeq 2500. Quantitative 5'-RACE with molecular barcodes was used to prepare TCR beta libraries. As for how the authors treated the data: A new computational method based on a probabilistic model of VDJ rearrangement was used to identify disease-linked TCR variants. TCRdb reworked the public reads: Q25 trimming with fastp, MiXCR clone assembly, productive beta chains retained. Every CDR3 protein is listed once, alongside the most common genes and DNA of its rows. These V and J calls rely on TCRdb rather than the paper's analysis. The sample profile shows 200,000 to 250,000 distinct CDR3 sequences; approximately 24% of them were found once. The ten biggest clones cover about 7% of the sample. This clonotype was recorded at least ten times. It has no known antigen specificity. One base away there is no much larger clone; base qualities are not given. V is cut back by 6 bases and J by 3 bases, with 5 bases in the junction unmatched. As encoded in the germline V gene, CDR1 is MNHNS while CDR2 is SASEGT. Its CDR3 holds 13 amino acids, cysteine through phenylalanine. Kept here is only the CDR3 DNA, which spans 39 bases and is read in frame from base 1.

The research as a whole found: The disease-linked clones were reported as significantly enriched in matched synovial fluid samples from ankylosing spondylitis patients. The disease-linked clones had a CD8+ phenotype and were found at relatively low frequencies in peripheral blood. Blood from ankylosing spondylitis patients appeared to be characterized by a TCR beta motif composed of eight highly homologous amino acid variants. Some of the motif variants had been reported before in the synovial fluid and blood of reactive arthritis patients, a finding that suggests common disease-initiation mechanisms.

The sequencing sample was made of blood, either unsorted or a sorted T cell fraction (not recorded which). The rearranged chain carries TRBV6-1 and TRBJ2-7; 7 bases in the junction line up with TRBD2. This clonotype originated in a male donor with ankylosing spondylitis or in good health (not recorded which). Read as DNA, the sequence is TGTGCCAGCAGAGCTAGCGGTCGCTACGAGCAGTACTTC. The resulting protein is CASRASGRYEQYF.